Included here is one T cell receptor beta chain sequence, with context. Its antigen is not known. The authors made the TRB cDNA libraries by 5' RACE using UMI labels. TCRdb re-called the 5' RACE reads, yielding one record per CDR3 amino acid sequence without DNA. The data show about 8,300 distinct CDR3 sequences, and the top ten clones hold around 2%. The data belong to a study of CXCR3-negative and CXCR3-positive naive CD8 T cells. General study findings and limits: For the naive subsets, surface CD5 was similar, and TCR strength was inferred from TRB CDR3 properties.

The CDR3 covers 14 residues. Germline V gene data show CDR1 as MDHEN and CDR2 as SYDVKM. The V and J genes are TRBV28 and TRBJ2-1; TCRdb selects TRBD2, and the lack of DNA leaves this call unchecked. The sequence came from a human donor in good health. Some clones in this sample may be carry-over from other donors' samples. The material sequenced was naive CXCR3- CD8+ T cells from blood. The subset denotes: CD45RO-CCR7+CD27+CD95- naive CD8+ T cells lacking CXCR3 (TNR3-). The CDR3 sequence: CASSLSTSGNEQFF.